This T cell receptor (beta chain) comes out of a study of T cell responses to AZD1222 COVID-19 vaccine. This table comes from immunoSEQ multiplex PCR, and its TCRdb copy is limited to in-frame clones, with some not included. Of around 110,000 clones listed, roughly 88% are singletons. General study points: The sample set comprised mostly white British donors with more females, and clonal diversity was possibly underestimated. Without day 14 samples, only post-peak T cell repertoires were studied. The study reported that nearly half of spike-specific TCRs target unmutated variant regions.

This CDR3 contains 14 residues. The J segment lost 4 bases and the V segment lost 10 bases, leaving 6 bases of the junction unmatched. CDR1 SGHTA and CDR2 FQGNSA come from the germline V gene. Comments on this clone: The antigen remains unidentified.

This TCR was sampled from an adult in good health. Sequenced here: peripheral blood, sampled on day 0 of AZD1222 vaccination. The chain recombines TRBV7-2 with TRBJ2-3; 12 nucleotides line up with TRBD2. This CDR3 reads CATLAGGSADTQYF. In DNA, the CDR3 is TGTGCCACCCTAGCGGGGGGGAGCGCAGATACGCAGTATTTT. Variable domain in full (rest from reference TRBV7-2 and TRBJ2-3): GAGVSQSPSNKVTEKGKDVELRCDPISGHTALYWYRQSLGQGLEFLIYFQGNSAPDKSGLPSDRFSAERTGGSVSTLTIQRTQQEDSAVYLCATLAGGSADTQYFGPGTRLTVL.